This T cell receptor (beta chain) was observed in a study of CD8 T cells in Susac syndrome. Whole-study context: The sequenced Susac syndrome patients comprised roughly 6 with active disease and eight in remission. Patients with Susac syndrome had blood drawn and were at that point therapy-naive, on corticosteroids, or on intravenous immunoglobulin alone.

TCR beta was sequenced from blood CD8+ and CD4+ T cells. Bulk CD8+ and CD4+ cells came from magnetic negative isolation; CD8+ TEMRA by FACS. It was with random hexamers that roughly 0.5 to 1 ug RNA was reverse transcribed. TCRdb called the immunoSEQ multiplex PCR reads again in MiXCR, with one record for every CDR3 protein. The sample carries 170,000 or so distinct CDR3 sequences, about 96% recorded once. V was pared by 4 bases and J by 7 bases, with 8 bases of the junction left unmatched. The germline V gene encodes CDR1 SGHRS and CDR2 YFSETQ. The CDR3 contains 14 residues. This chain connects TRBV5-1 to TRBJ1-1; 9 positions agree with TRBD1. The sequenced sample consisted of CD4+ T cells from PBMCs. This TCR came from a human donor with Susac syndrome. The CDR3 DNA follows: TGCGCCAGCAGCCGCAGGACAGGGGATAATGAAGCTTTCTTT. Residues: CASSRRTGDNEAFF.